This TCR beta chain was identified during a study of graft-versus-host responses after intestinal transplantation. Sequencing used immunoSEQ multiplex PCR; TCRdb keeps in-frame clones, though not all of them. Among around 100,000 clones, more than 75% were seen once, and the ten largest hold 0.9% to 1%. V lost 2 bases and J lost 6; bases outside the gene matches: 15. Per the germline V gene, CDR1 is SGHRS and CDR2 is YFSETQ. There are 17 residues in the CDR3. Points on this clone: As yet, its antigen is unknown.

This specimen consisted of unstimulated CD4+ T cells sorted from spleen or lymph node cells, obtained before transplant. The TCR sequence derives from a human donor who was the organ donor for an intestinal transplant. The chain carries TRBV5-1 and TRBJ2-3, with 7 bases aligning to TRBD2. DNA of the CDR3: TGCGCCAGCAGCTTTACGAACCACGGTGGGGGAGGGGATACGCAGTATTTT. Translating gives CASSFTNHGGGGDTQYF.